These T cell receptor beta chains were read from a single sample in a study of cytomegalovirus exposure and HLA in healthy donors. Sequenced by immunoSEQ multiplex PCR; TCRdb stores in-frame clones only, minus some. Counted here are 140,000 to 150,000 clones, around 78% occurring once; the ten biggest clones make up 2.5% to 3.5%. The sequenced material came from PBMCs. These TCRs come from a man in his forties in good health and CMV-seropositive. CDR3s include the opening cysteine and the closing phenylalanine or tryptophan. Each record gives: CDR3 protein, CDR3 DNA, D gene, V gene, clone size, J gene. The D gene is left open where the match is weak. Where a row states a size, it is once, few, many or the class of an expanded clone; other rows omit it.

CDR3aa: CASSLNTRNEKLFF
CDR3nt: TGTGCCAGCAGCTTAAACACAAGAAATGAAAAACTGTTTTTT
d_gene: .
v_gene: TRBV7-9
abundance: .
j_gene: TRBJ1-4

CDR3aa: CASGVQENTEAFF
CDR3nt: TGTGCCAGTGGAGTACAGGAGAACACTGAAGCTTTCTTT
d_gene: .
v_gene: TRBV19
abundance: few
j_gene: TRBJ1-1

CDR3aa: CASSGRGFGNQPQHF
CDR3nt: TGTGCCAGCAGCGGCCGGGGTTTTGGCAATCAGCCCCAGCATTTT
d_gene: .
v_gene: TRBV21-1
abundance: few
j_gene: TRBJ1-5

CDR3aa: CASSEEAGEPYGYTF
CDR3nt: TGTGCCAGCAGTGAAGAGGCAGGGGAGCCCTATGGCTACACCTTC
d_gene: .
v_gene: TRBV2
abundance: .
j_gene: TRBJ1-2

CDR3aa: CASSLGTGLGQETQYF
CDR3nt: TGTGCCAGCAGCCTTGGGACGGGACTGGGCCAAGAGACCCAGTACTTC
d_gene: .
v_gene: TRBV7-9
abundance: .
j_gene: TRBJ2-5

CDR3aa: CASSSGGHRREKLFF
CDR3nt: TGTGCCAGCAGCTCAGGGGGTCACCGGCGGGAAAAACTGTTTTTT
d_gene: TRBD1
v_gene: TRBV7-9
abundance: .
j_gene: TRBJ1-4

CDR3aa: CASSPSGSYEQYF
CDR3nt: TGCGCCAGCAGTCCTAGCGGCTCCTACGAGCAGTACTTC
d_gene: TRBD2
v_gene: TRBV10-1
abundance: .
j_gene: TRBJ2-7

CDR3aa: CASSWDTFNEKLFF
CDR3nt: TGTGCCAGCAGTTGGGACACATTTAATGAAAAACTGTTTTTT
d_gene: .
v_gene: TRBV6-6
abundance: .
j_gene: TRBJ1-4

CDR3aa: CASYSGKAQETQYF
CDR3nt: TGTGCCAGCTACAGCGGGAAAGCCCAAGAGACCCAGTACTTC
d_gene: TRBD2
v_gene: TRBV7-2
abundance: .
j_gene: TRBJ2-5

CDR3aa: CASSWQGTSYEQYF
CDR3nt: TGTGCCAGCAGTTGGCAGGGTACTTCCTACGAGCAGTACTTC
d_gene: .
v_gene: TRBV28
abundance: .
j_gene: TRBJ2-7

CDR3aa: CASSSTSTLGGQYF
CDR3nt: TGTGCCAGCAGCTCCACATCTACCCTCGGGGGGCAGTACTTC
d_gene: TRBD2
v_gene: TRBV7-8
abundance: few
j_gene: TRBJ2-5

CDR3aa: CASSIGTSGSGGNEQFF
CDR3nt: TGCGCCAGCAGCATAGGGACTAGCGGGAGTGGGGGAAATGAGCAGTTCTTC
d_gene: TRBD2
v_gene: TRBV5-1
abundance: .
j_gene: TRBJ2-1

CDR3aa: CASSNRVDYGYTF
CDR3nt: TGTGCCAGCAGTAACAGGGTCGACTATGGCTACACCTTC
d_gene: .
v_gene: TRBV7-9
abundance: few
j_gene: TRBJ1-2

CDR3aa: CASSGGSTDTQYF
CDR3nt: TGTGCCAGCAGCGGAGGGAGCACAGATACGCAGTATTTT
d_gene: .
v_gene: TRBV28
abundance: .
j_gene: TRBJ2-3

CDR3aa: CATSRGWTGSNEQFF
CDR3nt: TGTGCCACCAGCAGAGGATGGACAGGATCCAATGAGCAGTTCTTC
d_gene: TRBD1
v_gene: TRBV15
abundance: .
j_gene: TRBJ2-1

CDR3aa: CASSLTGTPPYEQYF
CDR3nt: TGTGCCAGCAGTCTTACCGGGACTCCCCCCTACGAGCAGTACTTC
d_gene: .
v_gene: TRBV27
abundance: .
j_gene: TRBJ2-7

CDR3aa: CASSRAPGLGNNEQFF
CDR3nt: TGTGCCAGCAGCAGGGCACCGGGACTAGGGAACAATGAGCAGTTCTTC
d_gene: TRBD2
v_gene: TRBV5-8
abundance: .
j_gene: TRBJ2-1

CDR3aa: CASSVAGTAYEQYF
CDR3nt: TGTGCCAGCAGCGTAGCAGGCACCGCCTACGAGCAGTACTTC
d_gene: .
v_gene: TRBV9
abundance: .
j_gene: TRBJ2-7

CDR3aa: CASFLAGVTDTQYF
CDR3nt: TGTGCCAGTTTCCTAGCGGGGGTAACAGATACGCAGTATTTT
d_gene: TRBD2
v_gene: TRBV6-6
abundance: .
j_gene: TRBJ2-3

CDR3aa: CATRLAGGQMGSGANVLTF
CDR3nt: TGTGCCACTAGACTAGCGGGAGGCCAAATGGGATCTGGGGCCAACGTCCTGACTTTC
d_gene: TRBD2
v_gene: TRBV19
abundance: .
j_gene: TRBJ2-6

CDR3aa: CASSYRQGRETQYF
CDR3nt: TGTGCCAGCAGTTACCGACAGGGGCGAGAGACCCAGTACTTC
d_gene: TRBD1
v_gene: TRBV6-5
abundance: .
j_gene: TRBJ2-5

CDR3aa: CASSLDQGALVYEQFF
CDR3nt: TGCGCCAGCAGCTTGGACCAGGGGGCGTTGGTGTATGAGCAGTTCTTC
d_gene: TRBD1
v_gene: TRBV5-1
abundance: .
j_gene: TRBJ2-1

CDR3aa: CASTPGVLARSGANVLTF
CDR3nt: TGTGCCAGTACCCCCGGGGTTCTCGCCCGGTCTGGGGCCAACGTCCTGACTTTC
d_gene: .
v_gene: TRBV19
abundance: .
j_gene: TRBJ2-6

CDR3aa: CSVEFLAGGAYEQYF
CDR3nt: TGCAGCGTTGAATTTTTAGCGGGAGGCGCCTACGAGCAGTACTTC
d_gene: TRBD2
v_gene: TRBV29-1
abundance: .
j_gene: TRBJ2-7

CDR3aa: CASSDFREYEQYF
CDR3nt: TGTGCCAGCAGTGACTTCCGGGAGTACGAGCAGTACTTC
d_gene: .
v_gene: TRBV6-4
abundance: .
j_gene: TRBJ2-7

CDR3aa: CASSLGFSGGVYNEQFF
CDR3nt: TGTGCCAGCAGCTTGGGTTTTAGCGGAGGGGTATACAATGAGCAGTTCTTC
d_gene: .
v_gene: TRBV5-5
abundance: .
j_gene: TRBJ2-1

CDR3aa: CASSKGGTGTGELFF
CDR3nt: TGTGCCAGCAGCAAGGGGGGGACGGGAACCGGGGAGCTGTTTTTT
d_gene: .
v_gene: TRBV28
abundance: .
j_gene: TRBJ2-2

CDR3aa: CASSKWGENEKLFF
CDR3nt: TGTGCCAGTAGTAAGTGGGGAGAGAATGAAAAACTGTTTTTT
d_gene: .
v_gene: TRBV19
abundance: .
j_gene: TRBJ1-4

CDR3aa: CASRRQSYSNQPQHF
CDR3nt: TGTGCCAGCAGAAGACAGTCTTATAGCAATCAGCCCCAGCATTTT
d_gene: .
v_gene: TRBV6-5
abundance: .
j_gene: TRBJ1-5

CDR3aa: CSVVQGGNIQYF
CDR3nt: TGCAGCGTTGTTCAGGGGGGAAACATTCAGTACTTC
d_gene: .
v_gene: TRBV29-1
abundance: .
j_gene: TRBJ2-4

CDR3aa: CASSMDSSTDTQYF
CDR3nt: TGTGCCAGCAGCATGGACAGCTCGACAGATACGCAGTATTTT
d_gene: .
v_gene: TRBV6-5
abundance: .
j_gene: TRBJ2-3

CDR3aa: CASSTAPGTRSNYGYTF
CDR3nt: TGTGCCAGTAGTACCGCCCCCGGGACAAGGTCTAACTATGGCTACACCTTC
d_gene: .
v_gene: TRBV19
abundance: .
j_gene: TRBJ1-2

CDR3aa: CSSSLDFGETEAFF
CDR3nt: TGTTCCAGCAGCTTAGACTTCGGGGAAACTGAAGCTTTCTTT
d_gene: .
v_gene: TRBV7-9
abundance: .
j_gene: TRBJ1-1

CDR3aa: CAWRPPGNEQFF
CDR3nt: TGTGCCTGGAGGCCCCCGGGCAATGAGCAGTTCTTC
d_gene: .
v_gene: TRBV30
abundance: .
j_gene: TRBJ2-1

CDR3aa: CASSPGWGQGASYEQYF
CDR3nt: TGTGCCAGCAGTCCCGGGTGGGGGCAGGGGGCATCCTACGAGCAGTACTTC
d_gene: TRBD1
v_gene: TRBV27
abundance: .
j_gene: TRBJ2-7

CDR3aa: CASSPSYGENIQYF
CDR3nt: TGTGCCAGCTCACCATCCTACGGAGAAAACATTCAGTACTTC
d_gene: .
v_gene: TRBV18
abundance: .
j_gene: TRBJ2-4

CDR3aa: CSSSRQANTEAFF
CDR3nt: TGTTCCAGCAGCCGCCAGGCTAACACTGAAGCTTTCTTT
d_gene: .
v_gene: TRBV7-9
abundance: .
j_gene: TRBJ1-1

CDR3aa: CAWRANEKLFF
CDR3nt: TGTGCCTGGAGGGCAAATGAAAAACTGTTTTTT
d_gene: .
v_gene: TRBV30
abundance: .
j_gene: TRBJ1-4

CDR3aa: CASSFGVPEAFF
CDR3nt: TGTGCCAGCAGTTTCGGTGTCCCTGAAGCTTTCTTT
d_gene: .
v_gene: TRBV28
abundance: .
j_gene: TRBJ1-1

CDR3aa: CASSYGDRVLETQYF
CDR3nt: TGTGCCAGCAGTTATGGCGACAGGGTACTCGAGACCCAGTACTTC
d_gene: TRBD1
v_gene: TRBV6-5
abundance: .
j_gene: TRBJ2-5

CDR3aa: CASSGGGGYGYTF
CDR3nt: TGTGCCAGCAGTGGGGGCGGGGGCTATGGCTACACCTTC
d_gene: .
v_gene: TRBV2
abundance: .
j_gene: TRBJ1-2

CDR3aa: CASSWSPGQGFDEQFF
CDR3nt: TGTGCCAGCAGTTGGTCTCCGGGACAGGGATTCGATGAGCAGTTCTTC
d_gene: TRBD1
v_gene: TRBV27
abundance: .
j_gene: TRBJ2-1

CDR3aa: CASSQSRTEAFF
CDR3nt: TGTGCCAGCTCCCAATCGAGAACTGAAGCTTTCTTT
d_gene: .
v_gene: TRBV25-1
abundance: .
j_gene: TRBJ1-1

CDR3aa: CASSLFFGRANEQFF
CDR3nt: TGTGCCAGCAGCTTATTTTTCGGGAGGGCTAATGAGCAGTTCTTC
d_gene: TRBD2
v_gene: TRBV7-2
abundance: .
j_gene: TRBJ2-1

CDR3aa: CASTTGTGAGELFF
CDR3nt: TGTGCCAGCACGACCGGGACAGGGGCCGGGGAGCTGTTTTTT
d_gene: TRBD1
v_gene: TRBV18
abundance: .
j_gene: TRBJ2-2

CDR3aa: CASGTGQGTVSEQFF
CDR3nt: TGTGCTAGTGGCACGGGACAGGGAACGGTCAGTGAGCAGTTCTTC
d_gene: TRBD1
v_gene: TRBV12-5
abundance: .
j_gene: TRBJ2-1

CDR3aa: CASSVGPTPGYTF
CDR3nt: TGTGCCAGCAGCGTGGGGCCCACCCCAGGCTACACCTTC
d_gene: .
v_gene: TRBV5-6
abundance: .
j_gene: TRBJ1-2

CDR3aa: CASSPPTGGAGGYTF
CDR3nt: TGTGCCAGCTCCCCCCCGACGGGGGGGGCGGGTGGCTACACCTTC
d_gene: .
v_gene: TRBV18
abundance: .
j_gene: TRBJ1-2

CDR3aa: CAIEAGTGQYNEQFF
CDR3nt: TGTGCCATCGAAGCCGGGACAGGGCAATACAATGAGCAGTTCTTC
d_gene: TRBD1
v_gene: TRBV10-3
abundance: few
j_gene: TRBJ2-1

CDR3aa: CASSIPPRPQHF
CDR3nt: TGTGCCAGTAGTATCCCCCCTCGGCCCCAGCATTTT
d_gene: .
v_gene: TRBV19
abundance: once
j_gene: TRBJ1-5

CDR3aa: CASSTTGPNTGELFF
CDR3nt: TGTGCCAGCAGTACGACAGGACCGAACACCGGGGAGCTGTTTTTT
d_gene: .
v_gene: TRBV7-6
abundance: once
j_gene: TRBJ2-2

CDR3aa: CASSPGTGSTEAFF
CDR3nt: TGTGCCAGCAGCCCCGGGACAGGGAGCACTGAAGCTTTCTTT
d_gene: TRBD1
v_gene: TRBV11-3
abundance: .
j_gene: TRBJ1-1

CDR3aa: CASSLAREGDGQYF
CDR3nt: TGTGCCAGCAGCTTAGCCCGGGAGGGCGACGGGCAGTACTTC
d_gene: TRBD2
v_gene: TRBV7-2
abundance: .
j_gene: TRBJ2-7

CDR3aa: CASSRTSSGKGNEQFF
CDR3nt: TGTGCCAGCAGCCGCACGTCTAGCGGGAAGGGGAATGAGCAGTTCTTC
d_gene: TRBD2
v_gene: TRBV7-9
abundance: .
j_gene: TRBJ2-1

CDR3aa: CASSPAGTGMYNEQFF
CDR3nt: TGTGCCAGCAGTCCCGCCGGGACAGGGATGTACAATGAGCAGTTCTTC
d_gene: TRBD1
v_gene: TRBV27
abundance: .
j_gene: TRBJ2-1

CDR3aa: CSSSLWLQPQHF
CDR3nt: TGTTCCAGCAGCTTATGGCTTCAGCCCCAGCATTTT
d_gene: .
v_gene: TRBV7-9
abundance: .
j_gene: TRBJ1-5

CDR3aa: CAWSLQGAEAFF
CDR3nt: TGTGCCTGGAGTTTGCAGGGGGCTGAAGCTTTCTTT
d_gene: TRBD1
v_gene: TRBV30
abundance: .
j_gene: TRBJ1-1

CDR3aa: CASSQDGGSIDEQFF
CDR3nt: TGCGCCAGCAGCCAAGACGGGGGGTCAATAGATGAGCAGTTCTTC
d_gene: TRBD2
v_gene: TRBV4-1
abundance: .
j_gene: TRBJ2-1